These 9 T cell receptor beta chains originate from one sample sequenced in a study of cytomegalovirus exposure and HLA in healthy donors. It was with 60 Vbeta and 13 Jbeta primers that the PCR ran. Some clones are missing from TCRdb's copy, which holds only in-frame ones; the method was immunoSEQ multiplex PCR. The data hold fewer than 200,000 clones, with 75% to 90% observed a single time. Sequencing was carried out using PBMCs. These receptor sequences come from a girl aged 2-10 years in good health and CMV-seropositive.

This clone was picked up one time. The chain combines TRBV5-4 with TRBJ2-1; 10 nucleotides match TRBD2. V lost 2 bases to trimming and J lost 2 bases; unmatched junction nucleotides: 7. The CDR3 extends over 17 amino acids. Germline V gives CDR1 SGHNT, CDR2 YYREEE (reference sequence). The CDR3 reads CASSFALAGAPYNEQFF. The CDR3 DNA follows: TGTGCCAGCAGCTTCGCCCTAGCGGGAGCCCCCTACAATGAGCAGTTCTTC. Drawing the rest from reference TRBV5-4 and TRBJ2-1, the complete variable domain is ETGVTQSPTHLIKTRGQQVTLRCSSQSGHNTVSWYQQALGQGPQFIFQYYREEENGRGNFPPRFSGLQFPNYSSELNVNALELDDSALYLCASSFALAGAPYNEQFFGPGTRLTVL.

The V and J genes are TRBV19 and TRBJ2-1; maybe TRBD2 (5 bases). The CDR3 length is 15 residues. Deletions cut 5 bases from V and 2 bases from J, with 13 bases between. Germline CDR1 LNHDA, CDR2 SQIVND (reference sequence). In nucleotides, the CDR3 is TGTGCCAGTAGTCCCGGTAGCGCCGCCTACAATGAGCAGTTCTTC. Protein: CASSPGSAAYNEQFF.

The chain is built from TRBV19 and TRBJ1-5; perhaps TRBD1 as D (6 bases). The CDR3 totals 16 residues. Germline-derived CDR1 and CDR2 are LNHDA and SQIVND (reference sequence). V dropped 3 bases and J dropped 4 bases, with 16 bases sitting between them. CDR3 amino acids: CASSIGQGPLNQPQHF. The CDR3 nucleotides are TGTGCCAGTAGTATCGGCCAGGGGCCCCTTAATCAGCCCCAGCATTTT.

The chain carries TRBV7-2 and TRBJ2-1; 14 positions match TRBD2. The germline V gene encodes CDR1 SGHTA and CDR2 FQGNSA. V shed 5 bases, J shed 10 bases, and the junction held 10 bases outside the gene matches. The CDR3 loop spans 16 amino acids. This CDR3 reads CASSPRLAGGPKEQFF. The DNA of the CDR3 is TGTGCCAGCAGCCCCCGACTAGCGGGAGGGCCCAAGGAGCAGTTCTTC.

The chain employs TRBV4-2 and TRBJ2-5, with TRBD2 matching 9 bases. This CDR3 region has 16 residues. Unmatched junction bases numbered 6, after V lost 1 base and J lost 3 bases. Germline CDR1 reads LGHNA; CDR2 reads YNFKEQ. The DNA of the CDR3 is TGTGCCAGCAGCCAAGCCAGGACTAGCGCAGAAGAGACCCAGTACTTC. Protein sequence: CASSQARTSAEETQYF.

This chain links TRBV19 with TRBJ1-3; possible D gene TRBD1, 6 bases. With 6 bases removed from V and 2 bases from J, the gap between germline ends came to 14 bases. This CDR3 has 15 amino acids. In germline, CDR1 is LNHDA, CDR2 SQIVND (reference sequence). The CDR3 region is CASRIGTLTGNTIYF. The CDR3 nucleotides are TGTGCCAGTAGAATTGGGACACTGACTGGAAACACCATATATTTT.

The chain combines TRBV20-1 with TRBJ2-3, with D tentatively TRBD1 (6 bases). The CDR3 extends over 11 amino acids. Germline CDR1 reads DFQATT; CDR2 reads SNEGSKA (reference sequence). V shed 5 bases and J shed 6 bases, with 9 bases lying between them. The CDR3 DNA reads as TGCAGTGCTTCGAGGGGGGATACGCAGTATTTT. Translated, it gives CSASRGDTQYF.

The J gene is TRBJ2-2, the V gene TRBV7-8; 7 nucleotides agree with TRBD1. The germline gives CDR1 SGHVS, CDR2 FQNEAQ. This CDR3 region has 18 residues. V trimming: 1 base; J trimming: 0 bases; junction bases outside the gene matches: 8. The CDR3, as DNA: TGTGCCAGCAGCTTAGTGGACAGGTCCCCCTCGAACACCGGGGAGCTGTTTTTT. Residues: CASSLVDRSPSNTGELFF.

The table lists this clone with a few counts. The rearrangement uses TRBV10-1 and TRBJ1-2, with unresolved D. The germline V and J ends were trimmed by 3 bases and 7 bases, with 9 bases remaining between them. CDR1 is WNHNN and CDR2 is SYGVQD in the germline V gene (reference sequence). The CDR3 is 12 residues long. CDR3 DNA: TGCGCCAGCAGTGATGGCCGCTCTGGCTACACCTTC. This sequence encodes CASSDGRSGYTF.